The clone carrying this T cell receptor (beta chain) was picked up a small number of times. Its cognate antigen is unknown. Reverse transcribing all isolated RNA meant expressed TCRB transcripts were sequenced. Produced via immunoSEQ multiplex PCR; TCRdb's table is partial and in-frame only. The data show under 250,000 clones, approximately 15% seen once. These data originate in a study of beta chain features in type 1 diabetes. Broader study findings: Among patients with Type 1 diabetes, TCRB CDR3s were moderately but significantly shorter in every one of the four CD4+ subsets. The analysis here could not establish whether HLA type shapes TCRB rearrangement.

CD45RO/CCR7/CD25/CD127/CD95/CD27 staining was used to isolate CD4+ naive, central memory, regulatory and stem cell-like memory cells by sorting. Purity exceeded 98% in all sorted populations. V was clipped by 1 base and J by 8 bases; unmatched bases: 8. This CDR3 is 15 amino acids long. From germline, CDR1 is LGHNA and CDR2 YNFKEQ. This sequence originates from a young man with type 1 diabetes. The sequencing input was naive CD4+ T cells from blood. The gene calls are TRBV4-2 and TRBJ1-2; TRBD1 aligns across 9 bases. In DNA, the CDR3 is TGTGCCAGCAGCCAAGGGGGACAGGGCGCACGGGGCTACACCTTC. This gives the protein CASSQGGQGARGYTF.